This paragraph reports one T cell receptor (beta chain). Its specificity is unknown. The treatment: roughly 10-day PBMC culture with coronavirus spike peptide pools or control peptides (ViraFEST assay). At the Johns Hopkins FTIC core, DNA taken from cultured CD4+ T cells was sequenced by way of the Oncomine TCR Beta short-read assay. TCRdb re-derived calls from the PCR reads in MiXCR, one entry per CDR3 protein. The data hold some 11,000 distinct CDR3 sequences, with less than 35% observed a single time. The sample originates from a study of vaccination and CD4 T cells after COVID-19. CDR1 is DFQATT and CDR2 is SNEGSKA in the germline V gene (reference sequence). The CDR3 has 17 residues. After removal of 0 bases from V and 10 bases from J, the junction contained 14 bases not matched to a gene.

The TCR originated in a human donor with COVID-19. The chain has TRBV20-1 and TRBJ2-1; 11 bases agree with TRBD2. Material for sequencing was cultured CD4+ T cells from blood. Here the CDR3 DNA reads TGCAGTGCTAGAGATCTTCCACTAGCGGGGGCGTTTGGGGAGCAGTTCTTC. Encoded protein: CSARDLPLAGAFGEQFF.